Shown below are 13 T cell receptor beta chains from a single sample sequenced in a study of blood T cells in healthy people across ages. The use of a sample-barcoded 5' primer and a J-beta primer mix characterized a second PCR of roughly 6 to 11 cycles. TCRdb recomputed calls from the 5' RACE reads with MiXCR, one row per CDR3 protein. The table has some 1,800,000 distinct CDR3 sequences, about 39% seen once; the top ten hold more than 20%. Sequencing was performed on blood. All receptors derive from a human donor in good health.

This chain connects TRBV20-1 to TRBJ1-2, with 10 bases that match TRBD1. J was trimmed by 5 bases and V by 0 bases; bases with no gene match: 6. The length of the CDR3 is 15 residues. Germline V lookup: CDR1 DFQATT, CDR2 SNEGSKA (reference sequence). The CDR3 nucleotides read TGCAGTGCTAGAGATTCGGGACAGGGGTATTATGGCTACACCTTC. Translation gives CSARDSGQGYYGYTF.

V gene TRBV12-3 or TRBV12-4 combines with J gene TRBJ2-6; TRBD1 agrees at 7 bases. J was trimmed by 0 bases and V by 6 bases; bases with no gene match: 11. This CDR3 is 18 amino acids long. The CDR3 DNA sequence: TGTGCCAGCAGGGCACGTGGGACAGCCGTCTCTGGGGCCAACGTCCTGACTTTC. Encoded protein: CASRARGTAVSGANVLTF.

This clonotype was found a few times. The chain uses TRBV7-2 and TRBJ2-1; D remains unclear. The germline V gene encodes CDR1 SGHTA and CDR2 FQGNSA. V was pared by 4 bases and J by 10 bases, with 17 bases between. The CDR3 loop spans 14 amino acids. The DNA of the CDR3 is TGTGCCAGCAGCTCCCCATTCCAATGGACGGAGCAGTTCTTC. Its protein product is CASSSPFQWTEQFF.

The chain links TRBV6-6 to TRBJ1-5; 8 bases are a match to TRBD1. CDR1 and CDR2 from the germline V gene are MNHNY and SVGAGI (reference sequence). V lost 7 bases and J lost 5; bases outside the gene matches: 10. The length of the CDR3 is 15 residues. CDR3 residues: CASTKMDRADQPQHF. CDR3 in DNA: TGTGCCAGCACCAAAATGGACAGGGCGGATCAGCCCCAGCATTTT.

The chain combines TRBV7-9 with TRBJ1-4; D possibly corresponds to TRBD1 (5 bases). V was trimmed by 1 base and J by 7 bases, leaving 19 bases between them. From germline, CDR1 is SEHNR and CDR2 FQNEAQ (reference sequence). The CDR3 has 17 amino acids. CDR3 protein: CASSLGVPGPSGEKLFF. For the CDR3, the DNA is TGTGCCAGCAGCTTAGGGGTCCCAGGGCCGTCGGGTGAAAAACTGTTTTTT.

The CDR3 DNA reads TGTGCCAGCAGCCAAGACGCGGGACGGAAAAAAGAGACCCAGTACTTC. Translation gives CASSQDAGRKKETQYF. The chain carries TRBV3-1 and TRBJ2-5; weak D call: TRBD2 (6 bases). This CDR3 contains 16 residues. Germline V gene lookup returns CDR1 LGHDT and CDR2 YNNKEL (reference sequence). V was trimmed by 0 bases and J by 3 bases, leaving 14 bases between them.

This chain joins TRBV3-1 and TRBJ2-3, with TRBD2 matching over 10 bases. The CDR3 loop spans 15 amino acids. Losses at the gene ends were 3 bases for V and 6 bases for J; bases not matched to a gene: 6. Per germline, CDR1 LGHDT and CDR2 YNNKEL (reference sequence). The CDR3 is CASSHSGGSGDTQYF. CDR3 coding DNA: TGTGCCAGCAGCCATAGCGGGGGGTCAGGGGATACGCAGTATTTT.

V usage is TRBV5-1 and J usage is TRBJ2-5; the D is unclear. Looked up from germline, CDR1 is SGHRS and CDR2 is YFSETQ. The CDR3 has 16 residues. Trimming stripped 0 bases from V and 1 base from J, with 13 bases between. The DNA of the CDR3 is TGCGCCAGCAGCTTGGTTTATAGCCAGTCCCAAGAGACCCAGTACTTC. Translating gives CASSLVYSQSQETQYF.

The chain combines TRBV5-1 with TRBJ2-2, with D unresolved. Germline V lookup: CDR1 SGHRS, CDR2 YFSETQ. Trimming removed 6 bases at V and 4 bases at J, with 10 bases between. The CDR3 spans 13 residues. CDR3: CASKARTTGELFF. The CDR3 coding sequence is TGCGCCAGCAAGGCCAGAACCACCGGGGAGCTGTTTTTT.

The chain links TRBV6-5 to TRBJ1-2; no firm D call. Germline values: CDR1 MNHEY, CDR2 SVGAGI. CDR3 length: 15 residues. Trimming removed 8 bases at V and 0 bases at J, with 16 bases between. The CDR3 is CASLPTAGSNYGYTF. CDR3 nucleotide sequence: TGTGCCAGCCTTCCAACCGCGGGATCTAACTATGGCTACACCTTC.

The V gene is TRBV5-1, the J gene TRBJ2-5; 11 positions match TRBD2. This CDR3 region has 19 residues. With V trimmed by 0 bases and J by 5 bases, 15 bases remained unmatched. Per the germline V gene, CDR1 is SGHRS and CDR2 is YFSETQ. CDR3 bases: TGCGCCAGCAGCTTGGGAGTACTAGCGGGGGAGCAGAAGATGGAGACCCAGTACTTC. Protein sequence: CASSLGVLAGEQKMETQYF. Full variable domain (rest looked up from reference TRBV5-1 and TRBJ2-5): KAGVTQTPRYLIKTRGQQVTLSCSPISGHRSVSWYQQTPGQGLQFLFEYFSETQRNKGNFPGRFSGRQFSNSRSEMNVSTLELGDSALYLCASSLGVLAGEQKMETQYFGPGTRLLVL.

The genes are TRBV6-1 and TRBJ1-1; tentative D call: TRBD1 (6 bases). V shed 6 bases and J shed 4 bases, with 18 bases lying between them. This CDR3 has 15 residues. In germline, CDR1 is MNHNS, CDR2 SASEGT. CDR3 loop: CASRERGAGGTEAFF. Written as DNA, the CDR3 is TGTGCCAGCAGGGAACGGGGGGCGGGAGGCACTGAAGCTTTCTTT.

This clonotype was observed a handful of times. The gene calls are TRBV15 and TRBJ1-1, with D uncertain. The CDR3 length is 14 residues. The germline V gene encodes CDR1 LNHNV and CDR2 YYDKDF (reference sequence). Trimming left V 3 bases short and J 1 base short, with 9 bases between. In DNA form, the CDR3 reads TGTGCCACCAGCAGCATAAGGAGGAACACTGAAGCTTTCTTT. It specifies CATSSIRRNTEAFF.